This entry features one TCR beta chain sequence. The data were produced by immunoSEQ multiplex PCR, yet TCRdb's version contains in-frame clones alone and is incomplete. The table shows tens of thousands of clones, with around 97% occurring only once. These data come from a study of control samples from healthy donors and cancer patients. The CDR3 has 15 residues. Germline V gives CDR1 MNHNY, CDR2 SVGAGI (reference sequence). The V and J ends lost 4 bases and 1 base respectively, with 10 bases between them. The sequenced sample consisted of blood. The clonotype was recovered from a woman aged 25 to 39 in good health. This chain joins TRBV6-6 and TRBJ1-4; no definite D call. CDR3 in DNA: TGTGCCAGCAGTTGGGGTGGGGAAACTAATGAAAAACTGTTTTTT. Its protein product is CASSWGGETNEKLFF.